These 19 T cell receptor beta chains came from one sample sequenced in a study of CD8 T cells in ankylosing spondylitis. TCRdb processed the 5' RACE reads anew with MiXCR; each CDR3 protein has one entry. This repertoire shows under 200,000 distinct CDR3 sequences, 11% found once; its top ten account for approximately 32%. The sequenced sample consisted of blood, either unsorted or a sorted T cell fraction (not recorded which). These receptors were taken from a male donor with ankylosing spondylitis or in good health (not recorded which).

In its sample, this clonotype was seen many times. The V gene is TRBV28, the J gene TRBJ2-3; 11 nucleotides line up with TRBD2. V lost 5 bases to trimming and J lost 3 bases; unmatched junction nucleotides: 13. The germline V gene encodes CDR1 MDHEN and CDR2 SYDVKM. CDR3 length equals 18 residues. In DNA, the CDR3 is TGTGCCAGCAGTCCCTCAGGTAGCGGGGGGGTACTGACAGATACGCAGTATTTT. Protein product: CASSPSGSGGVLTDTQYF.

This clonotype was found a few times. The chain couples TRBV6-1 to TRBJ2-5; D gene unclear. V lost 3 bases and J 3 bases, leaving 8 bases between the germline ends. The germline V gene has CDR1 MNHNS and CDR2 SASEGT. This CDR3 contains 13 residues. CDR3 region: CASSELSEETQYF. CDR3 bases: TGTGCCAGCAGTGAGCTCAGTGAAGAGACCCAGTACTTC.

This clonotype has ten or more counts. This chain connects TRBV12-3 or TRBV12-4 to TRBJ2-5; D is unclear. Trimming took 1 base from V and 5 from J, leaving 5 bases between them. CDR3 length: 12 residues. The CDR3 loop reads CASSLGLETQYF. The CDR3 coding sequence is TGTGCCAGCAGTTTAGGATTGGAGACCCAGTACTTC.

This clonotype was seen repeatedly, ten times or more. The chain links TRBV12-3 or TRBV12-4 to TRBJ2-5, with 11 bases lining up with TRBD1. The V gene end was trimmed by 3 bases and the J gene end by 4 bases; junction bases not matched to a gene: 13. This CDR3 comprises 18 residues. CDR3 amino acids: CASSFTSGTGGIIETQYF. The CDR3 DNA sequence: TGTGCCAGCAGTTTCACATCCGGGACAGGGGGAATCATAGAGACCCAGTACTTC.

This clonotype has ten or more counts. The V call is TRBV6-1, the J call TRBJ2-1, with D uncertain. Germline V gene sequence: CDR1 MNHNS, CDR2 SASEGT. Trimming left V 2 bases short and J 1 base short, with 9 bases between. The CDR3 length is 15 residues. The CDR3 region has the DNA TGTGCCAGCAGTGAAAGTTCTATATCCTACAATGAGCAGTTCTTC. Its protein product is CASSESSISYNEQFF.

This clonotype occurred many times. CDR3 DNA: TGTGCCAGCCTGCGGGAGGGCCGCACAGATACGCAGTATTTT. This sequence encodes CASLREGRTDTQYF. This sequence joins TRBV5-5 and TRBJ2-3; 9 bases match TRBD2. V shed 7 bases, J shed 1 base, and the junction held 4 bases outside the gene matches. The CDR3 has 14 amino acids. The germline V gene has CDR1 SGHKS and CDR2 YYEKEE (reference sequence).

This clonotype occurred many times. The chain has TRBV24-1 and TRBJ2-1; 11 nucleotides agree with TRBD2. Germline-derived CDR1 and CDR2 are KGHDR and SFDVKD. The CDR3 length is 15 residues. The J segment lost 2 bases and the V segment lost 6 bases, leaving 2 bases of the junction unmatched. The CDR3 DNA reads TGTGCCACCAGTTCGACTAGCGGGACCTACAATGAGCAGTTCTTC. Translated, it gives CATSSTSGTYNEQFF.

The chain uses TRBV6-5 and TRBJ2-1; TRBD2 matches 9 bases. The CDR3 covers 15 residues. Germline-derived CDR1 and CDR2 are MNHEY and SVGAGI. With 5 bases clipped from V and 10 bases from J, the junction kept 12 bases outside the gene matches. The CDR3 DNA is TGTGCCAGCAGTCACCTAGCGGGGACCCCAAGGGAGCAGTTCTTC. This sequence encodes CASSHLAGTPREQFF.

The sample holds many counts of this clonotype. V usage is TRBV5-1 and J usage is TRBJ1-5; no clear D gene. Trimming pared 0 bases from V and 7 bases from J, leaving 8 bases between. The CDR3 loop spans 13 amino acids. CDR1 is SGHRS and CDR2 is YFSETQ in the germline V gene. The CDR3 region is CASSLEGLQPQHF. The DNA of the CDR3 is TGCGCCAGCAGCTTGGAGGGTTTGCAGCCCCAGCATTTT.

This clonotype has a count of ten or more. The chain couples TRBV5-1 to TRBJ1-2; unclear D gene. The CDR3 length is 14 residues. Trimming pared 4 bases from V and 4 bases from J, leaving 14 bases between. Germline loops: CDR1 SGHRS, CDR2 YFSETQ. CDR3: CASSLSDPLYGYTF. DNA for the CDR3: TGCGCCAGCAGCCTGTCGGATCCCCTCTATGGCTACACCTTC.

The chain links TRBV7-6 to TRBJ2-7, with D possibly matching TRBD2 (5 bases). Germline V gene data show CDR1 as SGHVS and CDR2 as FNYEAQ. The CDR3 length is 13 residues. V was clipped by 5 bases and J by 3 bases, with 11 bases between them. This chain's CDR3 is CASSASGGYEQYF. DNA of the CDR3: TGTGCCAGCAGCGCAAGCGGTGGCTACGAGCAGTACTTC. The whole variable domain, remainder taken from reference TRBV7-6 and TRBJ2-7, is GAGVSQSPRYKVTKRGQDVALRCDPISGHVSLYWYRQALGQGPEFLTYFNYEAQQDKSGLPNDRFSAERPEGSISTLTIQRTEQRDSAMYRCASSASGGYEQYFGPGTRLTVT.

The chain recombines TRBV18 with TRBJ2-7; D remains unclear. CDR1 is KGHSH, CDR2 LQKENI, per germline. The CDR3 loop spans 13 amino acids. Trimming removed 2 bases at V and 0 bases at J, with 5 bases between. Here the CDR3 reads CASSPEGSYEQYF. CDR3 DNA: TGTGCCAGCTCACCAGAAGGCTCCTACGAGCAGTACTTC.

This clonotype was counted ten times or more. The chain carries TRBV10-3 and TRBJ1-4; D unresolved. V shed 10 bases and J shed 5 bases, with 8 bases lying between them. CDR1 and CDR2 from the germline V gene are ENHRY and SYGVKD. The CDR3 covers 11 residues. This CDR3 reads CAKAGNEKLFF. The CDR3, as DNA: TGTGCCAAGGCCGGCAATGAAAAACTGTTTTTT.

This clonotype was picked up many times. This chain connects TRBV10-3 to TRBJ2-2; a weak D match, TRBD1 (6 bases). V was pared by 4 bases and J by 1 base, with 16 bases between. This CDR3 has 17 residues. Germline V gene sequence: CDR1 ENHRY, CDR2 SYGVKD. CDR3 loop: CAISVRIQQGNTGELFF. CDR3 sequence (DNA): TGTGCCATCAGTGTACGGATTCAACAGGGGAACACCGGGGAGCTGTTTTTT.

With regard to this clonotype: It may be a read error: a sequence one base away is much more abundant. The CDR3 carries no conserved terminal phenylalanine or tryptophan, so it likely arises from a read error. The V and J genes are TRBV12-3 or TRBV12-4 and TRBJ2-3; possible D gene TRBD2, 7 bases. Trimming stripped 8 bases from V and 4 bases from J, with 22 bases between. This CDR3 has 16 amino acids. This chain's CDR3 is CASPQGRCGGPDTQYY. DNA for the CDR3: TGTGCCAGCCCTCAGGGGCGGTGCGGGGGACCAGATACGCAGTATTAT.

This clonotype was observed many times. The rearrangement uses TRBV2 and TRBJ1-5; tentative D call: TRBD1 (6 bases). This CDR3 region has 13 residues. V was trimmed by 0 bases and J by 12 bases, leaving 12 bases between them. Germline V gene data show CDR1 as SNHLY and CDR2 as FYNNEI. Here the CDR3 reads CASSEALGGHQHF. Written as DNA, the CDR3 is TGTGCCAGCAGTGAAGCGCTTGGGGGGCACCAGCATTTT. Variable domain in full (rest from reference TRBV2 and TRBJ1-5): EPEVTQTPSHQVTQMGQEVILRCVPISNHLYFYWYRQILGQKVEFLVSFYNNEISEKSEIFDDQFSVERPDGSNFTLKIRSTKLEDSAMYFCASSEALGGHQHFGDGTRLSIL.

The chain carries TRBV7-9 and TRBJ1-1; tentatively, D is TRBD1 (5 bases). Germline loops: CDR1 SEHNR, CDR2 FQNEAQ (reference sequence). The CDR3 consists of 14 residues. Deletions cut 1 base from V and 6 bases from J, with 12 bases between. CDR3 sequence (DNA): TGTGCCAGCAGCTTAGGGGGACGAGGGGCTGAAGCTTTCTTT. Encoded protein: CASSLGGRGAEAFF.

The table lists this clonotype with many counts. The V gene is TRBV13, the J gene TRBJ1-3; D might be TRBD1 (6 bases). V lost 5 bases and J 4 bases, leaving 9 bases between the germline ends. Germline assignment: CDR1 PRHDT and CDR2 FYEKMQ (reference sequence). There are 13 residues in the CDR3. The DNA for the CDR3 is TGTGCCAGCAGCCCTACAGGGGGAAACACCATATATTTT. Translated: CASSPTGGNTIYF.

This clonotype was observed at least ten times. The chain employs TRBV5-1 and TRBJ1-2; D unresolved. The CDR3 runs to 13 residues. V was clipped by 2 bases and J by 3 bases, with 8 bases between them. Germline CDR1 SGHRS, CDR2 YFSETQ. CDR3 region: CASSFEQHYGYTF. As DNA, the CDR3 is TGCGCCAGCAGCTTCGAACAACACTATGGCTACACCTTC.